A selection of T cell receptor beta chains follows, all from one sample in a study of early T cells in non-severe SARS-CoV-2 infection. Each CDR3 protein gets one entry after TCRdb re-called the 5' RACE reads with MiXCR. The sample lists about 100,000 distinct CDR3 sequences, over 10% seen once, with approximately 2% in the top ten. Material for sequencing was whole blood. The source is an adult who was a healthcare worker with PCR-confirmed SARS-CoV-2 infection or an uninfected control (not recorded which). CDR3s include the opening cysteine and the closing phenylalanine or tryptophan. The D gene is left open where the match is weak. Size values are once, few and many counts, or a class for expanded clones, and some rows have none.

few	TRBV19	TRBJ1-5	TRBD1	TGTGCCAGTAAACAGGGGGCTAAGAGTTCTGGGAATCAGCCCCAGCATTTT	CASKQGAKSSGNQPQHF
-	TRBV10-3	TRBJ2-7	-	TGTGCCATCAGTGAGTCTAGCTACGAGCAGTACTTC	CAISESSYEQYF
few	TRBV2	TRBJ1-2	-	TGTGCCAGCAGTGAAGAGGGGGGTACAGGCTACACCTTC	CASSEEGGTGYTF
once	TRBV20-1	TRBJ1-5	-	TGCAGTGCTAGAGTAAACAAGGGCAATCAGCCCCAGCATTTT	CSARVNKGNQPQHF
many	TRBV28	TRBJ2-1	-	TGTGCCAGCAGTCCCGCGTTGGGTGAGCAGTTCTTC	CASSPALGEQFF
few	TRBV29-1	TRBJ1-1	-	TGCAGCGTAACAGGGATCACTGAAGCTTTCTTT	CSVTGITEAFF
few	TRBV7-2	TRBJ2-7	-	TGTGCCAGCAGCTTAGCGGTCGCGGGGATGGGCGAGCAGTACTTC	CASSLAVAGMGEQYF
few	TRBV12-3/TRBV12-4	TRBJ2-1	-	TGTGCCAGCAGTTACATCACCGGGCGAAATGACAATGAGCAGTTCTTC	CASSYITGRNDNEQFF
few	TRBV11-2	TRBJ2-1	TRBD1	TGTGCCAGCAGCTTAGATGACAGGGGGTTTGGGCAGTTCTTC	CASSLDDRGFGQFF
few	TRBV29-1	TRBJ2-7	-	TGCAGCGTTGAGGAACCAAATCAGGGGAGGGGGCTTTACGAGCAGTACTTC	CSVEEPNQGRGLYEQYF
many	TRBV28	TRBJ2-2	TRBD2	TGTGCCAGCAGTAGCCCCGGGGGGGCGACCGGGGAGCTGTTTTTT	CASSSPGGATGELFF
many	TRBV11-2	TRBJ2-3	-	TGTGCCAGCAGCCAGGCGGGGAGGAGCACAGATACGCAGTATTTT	CASSQAGRSTDTQYF
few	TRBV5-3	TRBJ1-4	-	TGTGCCAGAAGCCCAAGGGTAAAGAATGAAAAACTGTTTTTT	CARSPRVKNEKLFF
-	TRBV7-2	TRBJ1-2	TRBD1	TGTGCCAGCAGCTCGGACAGGGATGGCTACACCTTC	CASSSDRDGYTF
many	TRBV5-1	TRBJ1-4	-	TGCGCCAGCAGCCCCGCTGCAGGGTTGGGTTATGAAAAACTGTTTTTT	CASSPAAGLGYEKLFF
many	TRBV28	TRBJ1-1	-	TGTGCCAGCAGGGCGGGAACTCCTGAAGCTTTCTTT	CASRAGTPEAFF
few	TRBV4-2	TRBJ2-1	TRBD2	TGTGCCAGCAGCCAAGTCCAATTTGTTCCCGGGGGGGGCGTTCAGTTCTTC	CASSQVQFVPGGGVQFF
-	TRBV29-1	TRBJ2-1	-	TGCAGCGTTGTCTACAATGAGCAGTTCTTC	CSVVYNEQFF
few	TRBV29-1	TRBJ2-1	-	TGCAGCACCCGGGTGGCTAACAATGAGCAGTTCTTC	CSTRVANNEQFF
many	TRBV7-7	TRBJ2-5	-	TGTGCCAGCAGCTCGGGGGTGGCAGCCCCGTACCAAGAGACCCAGTACTTC	CASSSGVAAPYQETQYF
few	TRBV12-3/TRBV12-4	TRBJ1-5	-	TGTGCCAGCAGACCCGCGGGCGACAGCAATCAGCCCCAGCATTTT	CASRPAGDSNQPQHF
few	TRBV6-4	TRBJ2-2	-	TGTGCCAGCAGAGTTTCCGACTCCCCGGCCGGGGAGCTGTTTTTT	CASRVSDSPAGELFF
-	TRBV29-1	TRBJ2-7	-	TGCAGCGTTGAATATTGGGGCCTAAGCGAGCAGTACTTC	CSVEYWGLSEQYF
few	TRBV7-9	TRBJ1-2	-	TGTGCCAGCAGCTATGGCGAAAGGGGCTACACCTTC	CASSYGERGYTF
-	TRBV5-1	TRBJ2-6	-	TGCGCCAGCAGCGGAGGTAACTCTGGGGCCAACGTCCTGACTTTC	CASSGGNSGANVLTF
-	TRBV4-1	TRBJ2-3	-	TGCGCCAGCAGCCAAGAGAAGCTTGGGGGGAGAACGACGATACTGACCACAGATACGCAGTATTTT	CASSQEKLGGRTTILTTDTQYF
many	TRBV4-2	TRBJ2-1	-	TGTGCCAGCAGCCAAGGCAGGTTGGAGAACAATGAGCAGTTCTTC	CASSQGRLENNEQFF
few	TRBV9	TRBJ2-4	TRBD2	TGTGCCAGCAGCGTAGGCGGGGGAAACATTCAGTACTTC	CASSVGGGNIQYF
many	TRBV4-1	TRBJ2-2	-	TGCGCCAGCAGTCGTAACCCGATGAACACCGGGGAGCTGTTTTTT	CASSRNPMNTGELFF
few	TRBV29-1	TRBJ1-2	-	TGCAGCGTTGAGTCCCTAAACTATGGCTACACCTTC	CSVESLNYGYTF
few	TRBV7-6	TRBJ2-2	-	TGTGCCAGCAGCTTAGCGGTCGGGGAGCTGTTTTTT	CASSLAVGELFF
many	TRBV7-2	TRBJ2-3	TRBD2	TGTGCCAGCAGCCTAGGGCCGGGACTAGCCTCAGATACGCAGTATTTT	CASSLGPGLASDTQYF